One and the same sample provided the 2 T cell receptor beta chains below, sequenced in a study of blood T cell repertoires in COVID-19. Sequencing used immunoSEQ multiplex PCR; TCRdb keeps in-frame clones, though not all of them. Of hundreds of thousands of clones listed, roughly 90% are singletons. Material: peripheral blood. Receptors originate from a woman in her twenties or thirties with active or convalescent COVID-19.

CDR3 nucleotide sequence: TGCGCCAGCAGCATAAATAAAGCAACCTACGAGCAGTACTTC. Encoded protein: CASSINKATYEQYF. The J gene is TRBJ2-7, the V gene TRBV5-1, with D unclear. V was pared by 4 bases and J by 2 bases, with 13 bases between. Germline values: CDR1 SGHRS, CDR2 YFSETQ. The CDR3 is made up of 14 amino acids.

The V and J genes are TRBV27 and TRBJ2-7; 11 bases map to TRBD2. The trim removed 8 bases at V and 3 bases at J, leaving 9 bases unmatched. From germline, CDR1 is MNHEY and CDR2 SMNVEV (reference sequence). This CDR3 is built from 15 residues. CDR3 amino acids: CASALRLAGGYEQYF. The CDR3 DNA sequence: TGTGCCAGCGCCCTCCGGCTAGCGGGAGGCTACGAGCAGTACTTC.